This T cell receptor (beta chain) was sequenced for a study of T cell repertoires in cytomegalovirus infection. Study background: CMV epitopes that were recently identified and HLA-C-restricted were used alongside well-studied HLA-B-restricted ones.

This clonotype was picked up a small number of times. Antigen unknown. From the reads, TCRdb called clonotypes with MiXCR, one entry per CDR3 protein. The sample holds about 83,000 distinct CDR3 sequences, approximately 45% seen once. The CDR3 has 17 amino acids. Deletions cut 4 bases from V and 1 base from J, with 14 bases between. Looked up from germline, CDR1 is SEHNR and CDR2 is FQNEAQ (reference sequence). The sequencing used CD8+ T cells from cultured PBMCs, collected from culture after CMV antigen stimulation. V is TRBV7-9 and J is TRBJ1-6; maybe TRBD1 (6 bases). The receptor's source is a human donor in good health (CMV status not recorded). Some clones in this sample may be carry-over from other donors' samples. The CDR3 sequence: CASSSTGKGSYNSPLHF. CDR3 DNA sequence: TGTGCCAGCAGCTCAACAGGGAAAGGGTCCTATAATTCACCCCTCCACTTT. Using reference TRBV7-9 and TRBJ1-6 for the parts outside the CDR3, the full variable domain is DTGVSQNPRHKITKRGQNVTFRCDPISEHNRLYWYRQTLGQGPEFLTYFQNEAQLEKSRLLSDRFSAERPKGSFSTLEIQRTEQGDSAMYLCASSSTGKGSYNSPLHFGNGTRLTVT.